Below, 12 T cell receptor beta chains from the same sample are listed, as sequenced in a study of T cell responses to AZD1222 COVID-19 vaccine (dated by TCRdb to 2020 to 2022). The sample's time point, from its label and the paper: about 28 days (+/-7) after the second vaccine dose. Library preparation used the immunoSEQ multiplex PCR assay. TCRdb limited this immuneACCESS table to in-frame rearrangements with V and J called. A share of clones is missing; checked studies link under half to unresolved V genes, and the rest is unexplained. The sample table shows about 85,000 clones, and approximately 90% are seen once. The ten largest clones capture about 8% of the sample. The sample consisted of peripheral blood, taken 28 days after the second AZD1222 dose. These receptors originate from an adult who received the AZD1222 COVID-19 vaccine.

The chain joins TRBV28 to TRBJ2-1; D may be TRBD2 (6 bases). The germline CDR1 and CDR2 sequences are MDHEN and SYDVKM. The V end was cut by 3 bases, the J end by 3 bases, with 15 bases between. There are 16 residues in the CDR3. The CDR3 is CASSFTGGLRYNEQFF. The CDR3 bases are TGTGCCAGCAGTTTTACCGGGGGTCTACGCTACAATGAGCAGTTCTTC.

The chain is built from TRBV12-3 or TRBV12-4 and TRBJ2-7; no clear D gene. The CDR3 consists of 13 residues. Trimming removed 2 bases at V and 6 bases at J, with 11 bases between. Here the CDR3 DNA reads TGTGCCAGCAGTTTAAAGCTATTGGGCGAGCAGTACTTC. Its protein is CASSLKLLGEQYF.

The V gene is TRBV18, the J gene TRBJ2-2, with D maybe TRBD1 (5 bases). CDR3 length: 14 amino acids. CDR1 is KGHSH and CDR2 is LQKENI in the germline V gene. V was cut by 4 bases and J by 7 bases, with 13 bases left in between. The CDR3 here is CASSLPDRYGELFF. In DNA form, the CDR3 reads TGTGCCAGCTCACTACCCGACAGATACGGGGAGCTGTTTTTT. Full variable domain (outside the CDR3, taken from reference TRBV18 and TRBJ2-2): NAGVMQNPRHLVRRRGQEARLRCSPMKGHSHVYWYRQLPEEGLKFMVYLQKENIIDESGMPKERFSAEFPKEGPSILRIQQVVRGDSAAYFCASSLPDRYGELFFGEGSRLTVL.

As concerns this clone: Other nucleotide sequences in the sample specify the same CDR3. This chain uses TRBV28 with TRBJ1-1; 8 nucleotides line up with TRBD1. The germline V gene has CDR1 MDHEN and CDR2 SYDVKM. This CDR3 spans 15 amino acids. Trimming took 2 bases from V and 1 from J; bases not matched to a gene: 3. The CDR3 protein is CASSLPDRGNTEAFF. DNA of the CDR3: TGTGCCAGCAGTTTACCCGACAGGGGGAACACTGAAGCTTTCTTT.

The chain is built from TRBV9 and TRBJ1-5; possibly TRBD1 for D (5 bases). Trimming cost V 3 bases and J 7 bases, with 14 bases left between them. The CDR3 contains 14 residues. Germline loops: CDR1 SGDLS, CDR2 YYNGEE. For the CDR3, the DNA is TGTGCCAGCAGCGAGGGGAGGACGGGGCAGCCCCAGCATTTT. Translating it yields CASSEGRTGQPQHF.

The rearrangement links TRBV6-5 to TRBJ2-2; 9 bases fit TRBD1. Germline values: CDR1 MNHEY, CDR2 SVGAGI. After removal of 5 bases from V and 0 bases from J, the junction contained 1 base not matched to a gene. CDR3 length: 15 residues. Written as DNA, the CDR3 is TGTGCCAGCAGTAGACAGGGGGCGAACACCGGGGAGCTGTTTTTT. Translated, it gives CASSRQGANTGELFF.

The rearrangement uses TRBV9 and TRBJ1-3; no definite D call. This CDR3 has 13 amino acids. CDR1 is SGDLS, CDR2 YYNGEE, per germline. The V end lost 6 bases, the J end lost 0 bases, and 7 bases lay between the germline ends. CDR3 sequence reads: CASTRNSGNTIYF. The CDR3 coding sequence is TGTGCCAGCACCCGGAACTCTGGAAACACCATATATTTT.

This clone has just one count. The chain employs TRBV18 and TRBJ2-5, with D possibly called TRBD1 or TRBD2 (5 bases each). V was trimmed by 0 bases and J by 5 bases, leaving 13 bases between them. CDR1 and CDR2 (germline): KGHSH, LQKENI. The CDR3 has 15 amino acids. The DNA of the CDR3 is TGTGCCAGCTCACCACCCGGGACCCCTGAGGAGACCCAGTACTTC. Its translation is CASSPPGTPEETQYF.

The chain uses TRBV7-8 and TRBJ2-7, with TRBD1 identical over 7 bases. Germline-derived CDR1 and CDR2 are SGHVS and FQNEAQ. The CDR3 loop spans 13 amino acids. V was clipped by 4 bases and J by 4 bases; unmatched bases: 4. Written as DNA, the CDR3 is TGTGCCAGCAGCTCGGACAGGTTTTACGAGCAGTACTTC. This gives the protein CASSSDRFYEQYF.

This clone was detected once. The gene calls are TRBV27 and TRBJ1-6; D remains unclear. V was trimmed by 2 bases and J by 3 bases, leaving 11 bases between them. The germline gives CDR1 MNHEY, CDR2 SMNVEV (reference sequence). This CDR3 comprises 16 residues. CDR3 nucleotides: TGTGCCAGCAGTTTAGAGGGTCCCCTCTATAATTCACCCCTCCACTTT. This codes for CASSLEGPLYNSPLHF.

CDR3 nucleotide sequence: TGTGCCAGCAGCTTGGGGGCCGGGACTAGCGGGTACAATGAGCAGTTCTTC. It yields the protein CASSLGAGTSGYNEQFF. The gene calls are TRBV5-8 and TRBJ2-1, with TRBD2 matching 12 bases. V gave up 0 bases and J gave up 4 bases; unmatched junction bases: 5. CDR1 and CDR2 from the germline V gene are SGHTS and YDEGEE. This CDR3 spans 17 amino acids. Full variable domain (missing parts from reference TRBV5-8 and TRBJ2-1): EAGVTQSPTHLIKTRGQQATLRCSPISGHTSVYWYQQALGLGLQFLLWYDEGEERNRGNFPPRFSGRQFPNYSSELNVNALELEDSALYLCASSLGAGTSGYNEQFFGPGTRLTVL.

The chain carries TRBV29-1 and TRBJ2-2, with D uncertain. The CDR3 is 13 residues long. V lost 3 bases, J lost 2 bases, and 7 bases lay in between. The germline V gene has CDR1 SQVTM and CDR2 ANQGSEA. The CDR3 spells CSVETDNTGELFF. CDR3 nucleotides: TGCAGCGTTGAGACGGATAACACCGGGGAGCTGTTTTTT.